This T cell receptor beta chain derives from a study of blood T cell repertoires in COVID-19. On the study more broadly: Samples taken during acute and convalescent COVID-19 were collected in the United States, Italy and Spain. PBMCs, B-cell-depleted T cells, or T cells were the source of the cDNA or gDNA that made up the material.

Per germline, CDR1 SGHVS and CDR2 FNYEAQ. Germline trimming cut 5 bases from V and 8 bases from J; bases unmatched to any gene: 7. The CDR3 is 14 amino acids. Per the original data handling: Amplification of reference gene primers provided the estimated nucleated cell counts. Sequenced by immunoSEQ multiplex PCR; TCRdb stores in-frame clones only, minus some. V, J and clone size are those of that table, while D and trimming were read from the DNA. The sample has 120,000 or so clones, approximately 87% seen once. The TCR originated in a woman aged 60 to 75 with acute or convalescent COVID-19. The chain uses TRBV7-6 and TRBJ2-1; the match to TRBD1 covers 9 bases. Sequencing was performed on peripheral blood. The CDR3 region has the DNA TGTGCCAGCAGCCCCCTACAGGGGGCCGATGAGCAGTTCTTC. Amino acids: CASSPLQGADEQFF.